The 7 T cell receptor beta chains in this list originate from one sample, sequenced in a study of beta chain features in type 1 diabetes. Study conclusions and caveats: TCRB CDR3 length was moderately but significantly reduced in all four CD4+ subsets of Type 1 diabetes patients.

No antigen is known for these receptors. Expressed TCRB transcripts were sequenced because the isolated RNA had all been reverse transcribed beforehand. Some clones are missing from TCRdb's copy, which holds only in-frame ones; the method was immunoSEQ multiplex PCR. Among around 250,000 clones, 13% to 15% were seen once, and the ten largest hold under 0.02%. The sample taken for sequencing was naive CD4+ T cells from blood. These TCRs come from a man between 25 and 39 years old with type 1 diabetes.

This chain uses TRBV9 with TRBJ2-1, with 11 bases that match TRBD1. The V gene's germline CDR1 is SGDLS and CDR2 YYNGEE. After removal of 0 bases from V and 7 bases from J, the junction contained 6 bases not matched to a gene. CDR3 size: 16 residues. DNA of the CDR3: TGTGCCAGCAGCGTAGAAGGACAGGGGGCGCGGAATGAGCAGTTCTTC. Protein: CASSVEGQGARNEQFF.

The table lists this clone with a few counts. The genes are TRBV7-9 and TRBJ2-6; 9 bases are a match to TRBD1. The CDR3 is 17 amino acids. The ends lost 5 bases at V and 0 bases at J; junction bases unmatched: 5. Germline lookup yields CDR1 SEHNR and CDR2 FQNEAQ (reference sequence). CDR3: CASSPGTGISGANVLTF. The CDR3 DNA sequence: TGTGCCAGCAGCCCCGGGACAGGGATCTCTGGGGCCAACGTCCTGACTTTC.

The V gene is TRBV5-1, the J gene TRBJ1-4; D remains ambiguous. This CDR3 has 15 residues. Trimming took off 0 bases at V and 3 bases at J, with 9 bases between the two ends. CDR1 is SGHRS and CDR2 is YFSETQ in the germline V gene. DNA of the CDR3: TGCGCCAGCAGCTTGGATCTCGGGGCTAATGAAAAACTGTTTTTT. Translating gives CASSLDLGANEKLFF.

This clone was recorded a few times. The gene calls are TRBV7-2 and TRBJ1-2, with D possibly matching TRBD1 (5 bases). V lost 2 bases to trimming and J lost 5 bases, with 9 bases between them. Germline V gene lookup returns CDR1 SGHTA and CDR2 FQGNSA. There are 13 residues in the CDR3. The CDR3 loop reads CASSLSRTYGYTF. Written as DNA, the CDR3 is TGTGCCAGCAGCTTATCCCGGACATATGGCTACACCTTC.

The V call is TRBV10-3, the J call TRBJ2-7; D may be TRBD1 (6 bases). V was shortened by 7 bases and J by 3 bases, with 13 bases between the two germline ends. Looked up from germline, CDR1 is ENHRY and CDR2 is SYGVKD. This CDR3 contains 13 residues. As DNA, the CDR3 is TGTGCCATCACGGACCAGGGGAACTACGAGCAGTACTTC. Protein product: CAITDQGNYEQYF.

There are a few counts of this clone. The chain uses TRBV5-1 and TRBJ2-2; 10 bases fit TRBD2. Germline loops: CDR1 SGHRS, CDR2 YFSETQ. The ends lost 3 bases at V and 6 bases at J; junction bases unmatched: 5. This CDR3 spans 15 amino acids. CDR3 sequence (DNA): TGCGCCAGCAGCTCACCGGGACTAGCGTCCGGGGAGCTGTTTTTT. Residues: CASSSPGLASGELFF.

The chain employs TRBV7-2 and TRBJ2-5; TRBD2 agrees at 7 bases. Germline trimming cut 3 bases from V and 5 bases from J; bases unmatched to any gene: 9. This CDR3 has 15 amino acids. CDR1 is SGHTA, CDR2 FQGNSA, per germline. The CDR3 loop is CASSFSGTTGETQYF. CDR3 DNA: TGTGCCAGCAGCTTCTCCGGGACTACCGGGGAGACCCAGTACTTC. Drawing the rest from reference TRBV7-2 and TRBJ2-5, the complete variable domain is GAGVSQSPSNKVTEKGKDVELRCDPISGHTALYWYRQSLGQGLEFLIYFQGNSAPDKSGLPSDRFSAERTGGSVSTLTIQRTQQEDSAVYLCASSFSGTTGETQYFGPGTRLLVL.